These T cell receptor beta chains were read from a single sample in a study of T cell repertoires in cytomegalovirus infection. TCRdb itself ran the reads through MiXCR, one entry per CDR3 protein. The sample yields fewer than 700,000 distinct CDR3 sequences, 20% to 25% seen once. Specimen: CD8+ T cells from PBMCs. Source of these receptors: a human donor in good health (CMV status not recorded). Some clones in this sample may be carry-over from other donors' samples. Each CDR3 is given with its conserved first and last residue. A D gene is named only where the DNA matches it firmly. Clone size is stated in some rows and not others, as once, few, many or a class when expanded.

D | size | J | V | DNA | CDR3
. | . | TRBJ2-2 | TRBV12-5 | TGTGCTAGTGGTTATGGCAGCGCGAACACCGGGGAGCTGTTTTTT | CASGYGSANTGELFF
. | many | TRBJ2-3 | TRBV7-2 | TGTGCCAGCAGCTTAGAGGGCATTAGCACAGATACGCAGTATTTT | CASSLEGISTDTQYF
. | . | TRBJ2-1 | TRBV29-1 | TGCAGCGTTACAACAGGCCCCAACCGTAATGAGCAGTTCTTC | CSVTTGPNRNEQFF
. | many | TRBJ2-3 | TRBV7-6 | TGTGCCAGCAGCTGGCCAGATTCCGGGGAAGGCGCAGATACGCAGTATTTT | CASSWPDSGEGADTQYF
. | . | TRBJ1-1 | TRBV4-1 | TGCGCCAGCAGCCAAGAACAGAACACTGAAGCTTTCTTT | CASSQEQNTEAFF
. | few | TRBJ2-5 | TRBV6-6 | TGTGCCAGCAGCCGTCTCCAAGAGACCCAGTACTTC | CASSRLQETQYF
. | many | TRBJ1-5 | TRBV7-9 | TGTGCCAGCACCGAAGGGATCCAGCCCCAGCATTTT | CASTEGIQPQHF
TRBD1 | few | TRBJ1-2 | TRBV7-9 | TGTGCCAGCAGCTCCCCAGGGGGCTGGCAGGACTATGGCTACACCTTC | CASSSPGGWQDYGYTF
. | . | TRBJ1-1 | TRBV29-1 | TGCAGCGTTGGGGAAGACAGTGAAGCTTTCTTT | CSVGEDSEAFF
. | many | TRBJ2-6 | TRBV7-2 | TGTGCCAGCAGCTTAGCGCTTGGACGGTCCTACCTGACTTTGTCTGGGGCCAACGTCCTGACTTTC | CASSLALGRSYLTLSGANVLTF
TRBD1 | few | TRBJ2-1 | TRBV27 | TGTGCCAGCAGATTACCCACAGGGGGTGATTCCTACAATGAGCAGTTCTTC | CASRLPTGGDSYNEQFF
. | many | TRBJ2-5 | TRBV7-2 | TGTGCCAGCAGCTTAAAGGCTTGGGGGGAAGAGACCCAGTACTTC | CASSLKAWGEETQYF
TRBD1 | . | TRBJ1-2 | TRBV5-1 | TGCGCCAGCAGCCGTCTCCCCACAGGGGTCTACTATGGCTACACCTTC | CASSRLPTGVYYGYTF
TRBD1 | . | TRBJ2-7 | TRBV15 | TGTGCCACCAGCTTCCCGGACAGGAACTACGAGCAGTACTTC | CATSFPDRNYEQYF
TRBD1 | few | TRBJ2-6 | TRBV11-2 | TGTGCCCAGCAACAAAGGACAGGGGTGGGAGGGGCCAACGTCCTGACTTTC | CAQQQRTGVGGANVLTF
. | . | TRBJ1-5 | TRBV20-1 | TGCAGTGCTAGCCGGGACGATAGCAATCAGCCCCAGCATTTT | CSASRDDSNQPQHF
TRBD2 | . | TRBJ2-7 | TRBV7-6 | TGTGCCAGCAGCTTAGGGGAGGGCTACGAGCAGTACTTC | CASSLGEGYEQYF
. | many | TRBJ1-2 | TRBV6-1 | TGTGCCAGCAGCCCCCCAGGACAGTTATATGGCTACACCTTC | CASSPPGQLYGYTF
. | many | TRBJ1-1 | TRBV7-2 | TGTGCCAGCAGCTTCAATGGTGGGACTGAAGCTTTCTTT | CASSFNGGTEAFF
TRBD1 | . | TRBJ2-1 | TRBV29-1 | TGCAGCGTTGTGGGACAGGGAATTGACAATGAGCAGTTCTTC | CSVVGQGIDNEQFF
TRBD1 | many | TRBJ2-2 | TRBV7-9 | TGTGCCAGCAGCCCAACACGGGGACAGGCGAGTGGGGAGCTGTTTTTT | CASSPTRGQASGELFF
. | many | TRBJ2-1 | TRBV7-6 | TGTGCCAGCAGCCCAGGGACCTACAATGAGCAGTTCTTC | CASSPGTYNEQFF
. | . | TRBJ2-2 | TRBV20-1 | TGCAGTGCTAGCGACGCGGGACCGAAGGCCGGGGAGCTGTTTTTT | CSASDAGPKAGELFF
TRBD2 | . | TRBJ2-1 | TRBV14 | TGTGCCAGCAGCCTAAGGCGGGGGGGTTACTCCTACAATGAGCAGTTCTTC | CASSLRRGGYSYNEQFF
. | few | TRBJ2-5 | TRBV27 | TGTGCCAGCAGTTTAGCCTTCGCAGAGACCCAGTACTTC | CASSLAFAETQYF
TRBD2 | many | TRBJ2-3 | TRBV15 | TGTGCCACCAGCAGAGAAGCGGGGGTGGGAGATACGCAGTATTTT | CATSREAGVGDTQYF
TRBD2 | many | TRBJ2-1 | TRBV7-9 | TGTGCCAGCAGCCCAATAGCGGGGGCGTACAATGAGCAGTTCTTC | CASSPIAGAYNEQFF
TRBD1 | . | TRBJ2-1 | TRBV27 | TGTGCCAGCAGTTTACATGGGACAGGGAACAATGAGCAGTTCTTC | CASSLHGTGNNEQFF
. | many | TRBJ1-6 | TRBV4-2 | TGTGCCAGCAGCCAAAAGACTACCTCGGCCTTTGTTGCCCTCCACTTT | CASSQKTTSAFVALHF
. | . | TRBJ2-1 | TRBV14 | TGTGCCAGCAGCCGGAGGGGGGGGCCATTCAATGAGCAGTTCTTC | CASSRRGGPFNEQFF
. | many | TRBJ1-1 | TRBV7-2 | TGTGCCAGCAGCTTAGGTGGCGGGGGAGCTTTCTTT | CASSLGGGGAFF
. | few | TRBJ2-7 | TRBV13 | TGTGCCAGCTCTGGGGGGCGCAGCTACGAGCAGTACTTC | CASSGGRSYEQYF
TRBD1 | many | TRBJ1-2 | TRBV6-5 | TGTGCCAGCAGTTACTCCGGGACAGGGGCAGTCGATGGCTACACCTTC | CASSYSGTGAVDGYTF
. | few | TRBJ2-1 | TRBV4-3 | TGCGCCAGCAGCCAAGTTCACCGGGTTGGGAATGAGCAGTTCTTC | CASSQVHRVGNEQFF
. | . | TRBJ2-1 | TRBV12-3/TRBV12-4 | TGTGCCAGCAGCCCAACTTCCTTCATGAATGAGCAGTTCTTC | CASSPTSFMNEQFF
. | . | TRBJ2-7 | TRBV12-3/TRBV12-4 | TGTGCCAGCAGCCGCGAGGTGGGCTGGTACGAGCTGTACTTC | CASSREVGWYELYF
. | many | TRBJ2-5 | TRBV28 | TGTGCCAGCAGTTTCGGTTACCAAGAGACCCAGTACTTC | CASSFGYQETQYF
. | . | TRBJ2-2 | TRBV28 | TGTGCCAGCAGCTCCTCCGGGACAAGTACCGGGGAGCTGTTTTTT | CASSSSGTSTGELFF
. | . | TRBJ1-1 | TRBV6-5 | TGTGCCAGCAAATTAGGCAGTGTACACACTGAAGCTTTCTTT | CASKLGSVHTEAFF
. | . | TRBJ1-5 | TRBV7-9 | TGTGCCAGCAGCTTGAAGGGGGATAGCAATCAGCCCCAGCATTTT | CASSLKGDSNQPQHF
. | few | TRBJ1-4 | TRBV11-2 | TGTGCCAGCAGCTTAGTTTACCAGGGCAATGAAAAACTGTTTTTT | CASSLVYQGNEKLFF
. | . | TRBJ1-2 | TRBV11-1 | TGTACCAGCAGTAAAGGAGGGTTCTATGGCTACACCTTC | CTSSKGGFYGYTF
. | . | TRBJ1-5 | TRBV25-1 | TGTGCCAGCAGTGAAAACTATAGCAATCAGCCCCAGCATTTT | CASSENYSNQPQHF
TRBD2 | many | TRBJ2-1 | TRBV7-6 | TGTGCCAGCAGCACCCGGGGGGGATCACACAATGAGCAGTTCTTC | CASSTRGGSHNEQFF
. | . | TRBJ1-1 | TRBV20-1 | TGCAGTGCTAGAGAGAGGCAGATGAACACTGAAGCTTTCTTT | CSARERQMNTEAFF
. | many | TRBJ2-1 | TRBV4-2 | TGTGCCAGCAGCCAAGAATACGGGTCGGATGAGCAGTTCTTC | CASSQEYGSDEQFF
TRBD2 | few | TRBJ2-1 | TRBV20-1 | TGCAGTGCCTCTGTGGGTTCTGGACTAGCGGGGGGAAACAATGAGCAGTTCTTC | CSASVGSGLAGGNNEQFF
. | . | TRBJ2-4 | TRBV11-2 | TGTGCCAGCAGCCGTCCGGACACCGAATTTAAAAACATTCAGTACTTC | CASSRPDTEFKNIQYF
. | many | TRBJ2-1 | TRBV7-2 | TGTGCCAGCAGCCTTGGGACCGACTCCTACAATGAGCAGTTCTTC | CASSLGTDSYNEQFF
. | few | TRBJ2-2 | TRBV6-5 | TGTGCCAGCAGTTCACCGGGACCCGGGGAGCTGTTTTTT | CASSSPGPGELFF
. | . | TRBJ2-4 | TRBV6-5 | TGTGCCAGCAGTTATCGTTCTAGCTCAGCCAAAAACATTCAGTACTTC | CASSYRSSSAKNIQYF
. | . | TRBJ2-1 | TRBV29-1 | TGCAGCGTTGAAGATTGGGTTGGCTTCGGGATCGGGAATGAGCAGTTCTTC | CSVEDWVGFGIGNEQFF
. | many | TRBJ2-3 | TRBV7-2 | TGTGCCAGCAGCCTAAGACGGAGAGGGGATACGCAGTATTTT | CASSLRRRGDTQYF
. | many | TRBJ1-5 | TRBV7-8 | TGTGCCAGCAGCTTATTCTGGAGGGGCAATCAGCCCCAGCATTTT | CASSLFWRGNQPQHF
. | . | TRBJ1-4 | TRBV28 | TGTGCCAGCAGTTTCGGGGTTCGGAAGGATGAAAAACTGTTTTTT | CASSFGVRKDEKLFF
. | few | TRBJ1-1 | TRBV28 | TGTGCCAGCAGTTACCCTGGAAGTGGGACTGAAGCTTTCTTT | CASSYPGSGTEAFF
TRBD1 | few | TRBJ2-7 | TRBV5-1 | TGCGCCAGCAGTAAGCTGCTAGGGGACAGGGGCACCTACGAGCAGTACTTC | CASSKLLGDRGTYEQYF
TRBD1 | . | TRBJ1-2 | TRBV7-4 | TGTGCCAGCAGTTCACAGGGGATCGATGGCTACACCTTC | CASSSQGIDGYTF
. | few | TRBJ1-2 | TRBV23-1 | TGCGCCAGCAGTCAATCGGAGAAACCACTCCACTATGGCTACACCTTC | CASSQSEKPLHYGYTF